This T cell receptor (beta chain) came from a study of blood T cell repertoires in COVID-19. As for the study in general: The origin of the acute and convalescent COVID-19 samples was the United States, Italy and Spain. T cells, B-cell-depleted T cells, or PBMCs provided the cDNA or gDNA that served as material.

This CDR3 has 13 amino acids. V lost 5 bases, J lost 8 bases, and 14 bases lay in between. Per the germline V gene, CDR1 is MDHEN and CDR2 is SYDVKM. This clone was seen a single time. In the authors' methods: Estimated nucleated cell counts came from reference gene primer amplification. Assay: immunoSEQ multiplex PCR; the TCRdb copy retains only in-frame clones and omits some. Clonal size and the V and J genes are those of that table, whereas D and trimming came from the DNA. Of 70,000 to 100,000 clones in the sample, 82% were seen once. J is TRBJ2-3 and V is TRBV28; D gene uncertain. This receptor was identified in a man aged 50-59 years with active or convalescent COVID-19. The sequenced material came from peripheral blood. The CDR3 sequence: CASSPRTPGTQYF. The CDR3 coding sequence is TGTGCCAGCAGTCCCCGTACGCCAGGTACGCAGTATTTT. The full variable domain, its missing parts supplied by reference TRBV28 and TRBJ2-3, is DVKVTQSSRYLVKRTGEKVFLECVQDMDHENMFWYRQDPGLGLRLIYFSYDVKMKEKGDIPEGYSVSREKKERFSLILESASTNQTSMYLCASSPRTPGTQYFGPGTRLTVL.